The 18 T cell receptor beta chains below come from one sample, sequenced in a study of long-term antiretroviral therapy in people with HIV (dated by TCRdb to the early 2020s). Sequencing of the TRB variable region was done with the immunoSEQ hsTCRB v3.0 assay at survey level resolution. TCRdb obtained this table from immuneACCESS and retained in-frame rearrangements with V and J assigned. These tables miss some clones; where compared with another copy, unresolved V genes account for less than half of the shortfall, and the remainder is unexplained. The table for this sample lists about 21,000 clones; about four fifths of them were counted only once. Of the sample, over 8% is held by the ten largest clones. The sequences come from unsorted PBMCs, collected at the start of antiretroviral therapy. These receptors came from a man aged 45-60 years with HIV.

The rearrangement joins TRBV18 to TRBJ1-3; D remains unclear. Trimming took off 3 bases at V and 4 bases at J, with 13 bases between the two ends. CDR3 length: 15 residues. Germline V CDR1 and CDR2: KGHSH, LQKENI. CDR3 in DNA: TGTGCCAGCTCACCCGGGAGACCGGGGGGAAACACCATATATTTT. Translating it yields CASSPGRPGGNTIYF. The full variable domain, completed using reference TRBV18 and TRBJ1-3, is NAGVMQNPRHLVRRRGQEARLRCSPMKGHSHVYWYRQLPEEGLKFMVYLQKENIIDESGMPKERFSAEFPKEGPSILRIQQVVRGDSAAYFCASSPGRPGGNTIYFGEGSWLTVV.

The chain combines TRBV7-8 with TRBJ1-5, with a tentative D call TRBD1 (6 bases). Germline loops: CDR1 SGHVS, CDR2 FQNEAQ. Trimming cost V 1 base and J 6 bases, with 7 bases left between them. The CDR3 sequence is 13 residues long. The CDR3 DNA reads TGTGCCAGCAGCTTAGGAGGGGGTCAGCCCCAGCATTTT. Amino acid sequence: CASSLGGGQPQHF.

The chain employs TRBV11-1 and TRBJ1-5; no definite D call. Trimming removed 5 bases from V and 0 bases from J, with 8 bases in between. The CDR3 is 14 amino acids. From germline, CDR1 is SGHAT and CDR2 FQDESV (reference sequence). The DNA of the CDR3 is TGTGCCAGCAGCATGGACGGTAGCAATCAGCCCCAGCATTTT. This translates into CASSMDGSNQPQHF.

This rearrangement joins TRBV5-1 to TRBJ2-3, with TRBD1 matching over 9 bases. This CDR3 has 18 amino acids. The J segment lost 5 bases and the V segment lost 4 bases, leaving 17 bases of the junction unmatched. Germline assignment: CDR1 SGHRS and CDR2 YFSETQ. The CDR3 bases are TGCGCCAGCAGCGTACACCCACAGGGGGCGGATCTGGGAGATACGCAGTATTTT. This gives the protein CASSVHPQGADLGDTQYF.

CDR3 DNA: TGCGCCAGCAGTGAGTCCGGCAGGGAGAGGACTGAAGCTTTCTTT. Translating it yields CASSESGRERTEAFF. This chain connects TRBV10-1 to TRBJ1-1; TRBD1 might be the D (5 bases). CDR3 length equals 15 residues. Trimming took 0 bases from V and 5 from J, leaving 13 bases between them. CDR1 WNHNN and CDR2 SYGVQD come from the germline V gene (reference sequence).

This clone was seen a handful of times. This sequence joins TRBV5-4 and TRBJ2-7, with a tentative D call TRBD2 (5 bases). The CDR3 is made up of 13 amino acids. The germline CDR1 and CDR2 sequences are SGHNT and YYREEE (reference sequence). V shed 3 bases and J shed 2 bases, with 9 bases lying between them. CDR3 nucleotide sequence: TGTGCCAGCAGCTGGGAGAGAACCTACGAGCAGTACTTC. This gives the protein CASSWERTYEQYF.

The chain is built from TRBV19 and TRBJ1-6; a possible D gene is TRBD1 (6 bases). The CDR3 length is 16 residues. V was shortened by 7 bases and J by 7 bases, with 20 bases between the two germline ends. Germline CDR1 and CDR2: LNHDA and SQIVND (reference sequence). The DNA of the CDR3 is TGTGCCAGTACATATGGAGGGGGACATCGGAATTCACCCCTCCACTTT. Translated, it gives CASTYGGGHRNSPLHF.

This sequence joins TRBV21-1 and TRBJ2-3; no DNA check was done on the table's D call, TRBD2. TRBV21-1 is recorded as a pseudogene. The CDR3 length is 18 residues. The DNA for the CDR3 is TGTGCCAGCAGCAACGGACTAGCGGGGGACACCAACACAGATACGCAGTATTTT. It yields the protein CASSNGLAGDTNTDTQYF.

The chain couples TRBV6-5 to TRBJ1-1; D remains ambiguous. The length of the CDR3 is 14 residues. Trimming removed 6 bases at V and 0 bases at J, with 11 bases between. In germline, CDR1 is MNHEY, CDR2 SVGAGI. The CDR3 DNA reads TGTGCCAGCAGCCGGAGTGAATTGAACACTGAAGCTTTCTTT. Its protein is CASSRSELNTEAFF.

J is TRBJ1-2 and V is TRBV10-3, with 7 bases identical to TRBD1. From germline, CDR1 is ENHRY and CDR2 SYGVKD. V shed 3 bases, J shed 4 bases, and the junction held 5 bases outside the gene matches. The CDR3 has 14 residues. CDR3 bases: TGTGCCATCAGTGACAGGGACAGTGGCTATGGCTACACCTTC. Its protein is CAISDRDSGYGYTF.

This chain uses TRBV28 with TRBJ1-1; the D is unclear. The CDR3 totals 14 residues. Germline V gives CDR1 MDHEN, CDR2 SYDVKM. V lost 4 bases and J lost 6, with 15 bases in between. The DNA for the CDR3 is TGTGCCAGCAGTTGGCACCGTGACTCACCTGAAGCTTTCTTT. As protein: CASSWHRDSPEAFF.

The chain is built from TRBV11-3 and TRBJ1-2, with D uncertain. V dropped 1 base and J dropped 0 bases, with 6 bases sitting between them. This CDR3 comprises 14 residues. CDR1 is SGHNT and CDR2 is YENEEA in the germline V gene. The CDR3 bases are TGTGCCAGCAGCTTAGTGGCAGCTAACTATGGCTACACCTTC. This sequence encodes CASSLVAANYGYTF.

The gene calls are TRBV30 and TRBJ1-4; a weak D match, TRBD1 (5 bases). The CDR3 length is 15 residues. Germline values: CDR1 GTSNPN, CDR2 SVGIG (reference sequence). V lost 1 base and J lost 8, with 17 bases in between. In nucleotides, the CDR3 is TGTGCCTGGAGTGGAGGGCAGGGAGACGTAGAAAAACTGTTTTTT. Amino acid sequence: CAWSGGQGDVEKLFF.

The V and J genes are TRBV6-6 and TRBJ1-3, with TRBD1 matching over 9 bases. Looked up from germline, CDR1 is MNHNY and CDR2 is SVGAGI (reference sequence). With 4 bases clipped from V and 4 bases from J, the junction kept 8 bases outside the gene matches. The CDR3 totals 16 residues. The CDR3 region has the DNA TGTGCCAGCAGTTTCCCACAGGGGGCGAGGGGAAACACCATATATTTT. This gives the protein CASSFPQGARGNTIYF.

This chain joins TRBV10-3 and TRBJ1-2, with D unclear. This CDR3 comprises 11 residues. With 4 bases removed from V and 4 bases from J, the gap between germline ends came to 4 bases. Germline loops: CDR1 ENHRY, CDR2 SYGVKD. The CDR3 DNA sequence: TGTGCCATCAGTGGCCCCTATGGCTACACCTTC. This sequence encodes CAISGPYGYTF.

The V and J genes are TRBV5-1 and TRBJ2-5; maybe TRBD2 (5 bases). The germline V gene encodes CDR1 SGHRS and CDR2 YFSETQ. CDR3 size: 14 residues. Trimming took 1 base from V and 3 from J, leaving 10 bases between them. The chain's CDR3 is CASSLQAGKETQYF. The CDR3, as DNA: TGCGCCAGCAGCTTGCAGGCGGGCAAAGAGACCCAGTACTTC.

The V and J genes are TRBV6-5 and TRBJ1-2; 9 bases map to TRBD1. Unmatched junction bases numbered 4, after V lost 5 bases and J lost 0 bases. This CDR3 is built from 15 residues. CDR1 and CDR2 from the germline V gene are MNHEY and SVGAGI. CDR3 loop: CASSRQGEANYGYTF. The CDR3 nucleotides read TGTGCCAGCAGTCGACAGGGGGAAGCTAACTATGGCTACACCTTC.

The chain carries TRBV6-6 and TRBJ2-3, with a possible D match to TRBD1 (6 bases). CDR1 and CDR2 from the germline V gene are MNHNY and SVGAGI (reference sequence). The V and J ends lost 0 bases and 3 bases respectively, with 13 bases between them. The CDR3 sequence is 16 residues long. The CDR3 sequence is CASSYSAQRGTDTQYF. CDR3 nucleotide sequence: TGTGCCAGCAGTTACTCGGCCCAGAGGGGGACAGATACGCAGTATTTT.